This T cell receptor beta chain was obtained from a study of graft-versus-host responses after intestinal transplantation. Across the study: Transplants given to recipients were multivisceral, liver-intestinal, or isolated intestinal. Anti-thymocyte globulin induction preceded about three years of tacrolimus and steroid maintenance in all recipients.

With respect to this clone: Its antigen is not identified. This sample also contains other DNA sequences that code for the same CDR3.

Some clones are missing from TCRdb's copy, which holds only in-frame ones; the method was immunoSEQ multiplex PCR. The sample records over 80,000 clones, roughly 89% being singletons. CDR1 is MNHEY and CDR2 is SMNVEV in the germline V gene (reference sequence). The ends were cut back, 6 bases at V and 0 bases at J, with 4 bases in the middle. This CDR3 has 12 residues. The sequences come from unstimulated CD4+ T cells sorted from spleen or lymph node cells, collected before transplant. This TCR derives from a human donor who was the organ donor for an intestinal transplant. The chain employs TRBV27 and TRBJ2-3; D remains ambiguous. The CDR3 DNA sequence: TGTGCCAGCAGGACTAGCACAGATACGCAGTATTTT. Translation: CASRTSTDTQYF.